One and the same sample provided the 5 T cell receptor beta chains below, sequenced in a study of cytomegalovirus exposure and HLA in healthy donors. Primers included in the PCR were 60 Vbeta and 13 Jbeta primers. Here immunoSEQ multiplex PCR was the method, and the copy in TCRdb shows in-frame clones only, minus some. The sample contains around 110,000 clones, around 64% of which appear only once. Sequencing was done on a sample of PBMCs. These TCRs come from a man younger than 40 in good health and CMV-seropositive.

Note on this clone: One end of the junction is discordant with germline, which a read error may explain. The gene calls are TRBV7-2 and TRBJ2-1; a possible D gene is TRBD2 (6 bases). The germline gives CDR1 SGHTA, CDR2 FQGNSA. The CDR3 is 14 residues long. CDR3 amino acids: CASSVAEYFHEQFF. The CDR3, as DNA: TGTGCCAGCAGCGTAGCGGAGTATTTTCATGAGCAGTTCTTC.

This clone was seen once. The rearrangement uses TRBV9 and TRBJ2-2; no clear D gene. Germline CDR1 and CDR2: SGDLS and YYNGEE. The CDR3 sequence is 14 residues long. Trimming shortened V by 3 bases and J by 6 bases, and 12 bases separated the two germline ends. CDR3 bases: TGTGCCAGCAGCGCCTTGGAGTGGGCCGGGGAGCTGTTTTTT. Its translation: CASSALEWAGELFF.

Worth noting for this clone: The same CDR3 is also encoded by other DNA sequences in this sample. This chain joins TRBV19 and TRBJ1-1, with D perhaps matching TRBD1 (5 bases). The V end lost 3 bases, the J end lost 11 bases, and 19 bases lay between the germline ends. This CDR3 contains 14 residues. Germline V gene sequence: CDR1 LNHDA, CDR2 SQIVND (reference sequence). The CDR3 spells CASSMVPHTGEAFF. Here the CDR3 DNA reads TGTGCCAGTAGTATGGTTCCCCACACGGGGGAGGCTTTCTTT.

V is TRBV11-2 and J is TRBJ2-2; TRBD2 matches 15 bases. Germline V lookup: CDR1 SGHAT, CDR2 FQNNGV. Germline trimming cut 5 bases from V and 6 bases from J; bases unmatched to any gene: 4. This CDR3 comprises 16 residues. The CDR3 loop is CASSPRTSGGAGELFF. The CDR3 DNA is TGTGCCAGCAGCCCTCGGACTAGCGGGGGGGCCGGGGAGCTGTTTTTT. Complete variable domain (other parts from reference TRBV11-2 and TRBJ2-2): EAGVAQSPRYKIIEKRQSVAFWCNPISGHATLYWYQQILGQGPKLLIQFQNNGVVDDSQLPKDRFSAERLKGVDSTLKIQPAKLEDSAVYLCASSPRTSGGAGELFFGEGSRLTVL.

This chain connects TRBV7-2 to TRBJ2-7; D may be TRBD1 (6 bases). V was clipped by 2 bases and J by 5 bases, with 16 bases between them. There are 15 residues in the CDR3. Per the germline V gene, CDR1 is SGHTA and CDR2 is FQGNSA. CDR3 residues: CASSLWGQAEDEQYV. For the CDR3, the DNA is TGTGCCAGCAGCTTATGGGGGCAGGCAGAGGACGAGCAGTACGTC.